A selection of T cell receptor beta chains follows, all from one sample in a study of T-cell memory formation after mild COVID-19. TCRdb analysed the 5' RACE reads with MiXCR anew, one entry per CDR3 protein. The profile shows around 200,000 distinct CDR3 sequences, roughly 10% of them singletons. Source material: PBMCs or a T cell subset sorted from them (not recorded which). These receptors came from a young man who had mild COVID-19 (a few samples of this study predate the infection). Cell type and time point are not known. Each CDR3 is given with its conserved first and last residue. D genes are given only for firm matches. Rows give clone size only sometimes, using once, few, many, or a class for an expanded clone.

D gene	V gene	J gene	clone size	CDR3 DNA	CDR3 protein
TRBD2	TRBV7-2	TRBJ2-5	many	TGTGCCAGCAGCTTTGGGACTAGCGGGGGGCAAGAGACCCAGTACTTC	CASSFGTSGGQETQYF
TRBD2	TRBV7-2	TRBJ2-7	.	TGTGCCAGCAGCTTAGCGCAGCGGGGAGCCTACGAGCAGTACTTC	CASSLAQRGAYEQYF
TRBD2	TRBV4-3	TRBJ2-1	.	TGCGCCAGCAGCCGGGGACTAGCGGGGGGTTACAATGAGCAGTTCTTC	CASSRGLAGGYNEQFF
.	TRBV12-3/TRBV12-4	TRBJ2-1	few	TGTGCCAGCAGTTTAGCGCCTCTAGCCAATGAGCAGTTCTTC	CASSLAPLANEQFF
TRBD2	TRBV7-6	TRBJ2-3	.	TGTGCCAGCAGCTCGACTAGCACGACCCTGGGGGATACGCAGTATTTT	CASSSTSTTLGDTQYF
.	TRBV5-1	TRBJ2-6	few	TGCGCCAGCAGCAACACAGGTGATGGGGCCAACGTCCTGACTTTC	CASSNTGDGANVLTF
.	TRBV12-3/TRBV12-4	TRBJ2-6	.	TGTGCCGCAAAGGACTCTGGGGCCAACGTCCTGACTTTC	CAAKDSGANVLTF
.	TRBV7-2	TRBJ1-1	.	TGTGCCAGCAGCTTAGCCTACAAGAACACTGAAGCTTTCTTT	CASSLAYKNTEAFF
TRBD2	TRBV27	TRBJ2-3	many	TGTGCCAGCACCGGGGGGGGCCGGGGGACAGATACGCAGTATTTT	CASTGGGRGTDTQYF
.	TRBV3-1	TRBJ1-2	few	TGTGCCAGCAGCACCAGATACAGGACTAACTATGGCTACACCTTC	CASSTRYRTNYGYTF
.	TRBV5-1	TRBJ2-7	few	TGCGCCAGCAGCTTGGCCCCAGAGGACCGCAGACCCTACGAGCAGTACTTC	CASSLAPEDRRPYEQYF
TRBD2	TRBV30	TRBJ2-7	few	TGTGCCTGGACTAGCGGATCCTACGAGCAGTACTTC	CAWTSGSYEQYF
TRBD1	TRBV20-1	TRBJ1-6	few	TGCAGTGCCCGACAGGGCCCCACCGGCTATAGTTCACCCCTCCACTTT	CSARQGPTGYSSPLHF
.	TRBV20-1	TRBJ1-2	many	TGCAGTGCTAGAGACAGGTCAAATTATGGCTACACCTTC	CSARDRSNYGYTF
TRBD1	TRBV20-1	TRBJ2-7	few	TGCAGTGCTAGAACGGGACAGGGGTTGCCCTACGAGCAGTACTTC	CSARTGQGLPYEQYF
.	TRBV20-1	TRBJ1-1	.	TGCAGTGCTGGGAGCCCAAGGAACACTGAAGCTTTCTTT	CSAGSPRNTEAFF
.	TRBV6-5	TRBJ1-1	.	TGTGCCAGCAGTGACAGGCCCCGGGGCACTGAAGCTTTCTTT	CASSDRPRGTEAFF
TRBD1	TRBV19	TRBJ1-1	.	TGTGCCAGTAGTGACAGGGAAGGCACTGAAGCTTTCTTT	CASSDREGTEAFF
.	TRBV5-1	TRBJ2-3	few	TGCGCCAGCAGCTGGGTGGGGAGCACAGATACGCAGTATTTT	CASSWVGSTDTQYF
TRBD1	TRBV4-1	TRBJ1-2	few	TGCGCCAGCAGCCAAGATTGGACAGGCGCCCACCCATATGGCTACACCTTC	CASSQDWTGAHPYGYTF
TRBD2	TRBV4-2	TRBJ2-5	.	TGTGCCAGCAGCCAGACTCCCGGGACTAGATATACCCAGTACTTC	CASSQTPGTRYTQYF
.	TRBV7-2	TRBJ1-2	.	TGTGCCAGCAGTTTTCAGGGGCTTGAGTATGGCTACACCTTC	CASSFQGLEYGYTF
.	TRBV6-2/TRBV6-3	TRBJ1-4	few	TGTGCCAGCAGTTACTCCGCGGAAAAACTGTTTTTT	CASSYSAEKLFF
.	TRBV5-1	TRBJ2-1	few	TGCGCCAGCAGCGGTTTGGGTGACAATGAGCAGTTCTTC	CASSGLGDNEQFF
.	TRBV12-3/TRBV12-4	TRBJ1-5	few	TGTGCCAGCAGTTTATCTATAGCCAATCAGCCCCAGCATTTT	CASSLSIANQPQHF
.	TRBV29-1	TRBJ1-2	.	TGCAGCGTGTACGGGGCCGAAGCTAACTATGGCTACACCTTC	CSVYGAEANYGYTF
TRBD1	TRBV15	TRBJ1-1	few	TGTGCCACCAGCAGGGACAGGGACTCGACTGAAGCTTTCTTT	CATSRDRDSTEAFF
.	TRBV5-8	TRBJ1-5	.	TGTGCCAGCAGCTTGGGGACCGCTAACAATCAGCCCCAGCATTTT	CASSLGTANNQPQHF
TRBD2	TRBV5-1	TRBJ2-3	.	TGCGCCAGCAGCTTGGTGGGACTAGCGGGGGTAGATACGCAGTATTTT	CASSLVGLAGVDTQYF
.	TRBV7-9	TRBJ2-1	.	TGTGCCAGCAGCCCGAATCAGGGGCCCAATGAGCAGTTCTTC	CASSPNQGPNEQFF